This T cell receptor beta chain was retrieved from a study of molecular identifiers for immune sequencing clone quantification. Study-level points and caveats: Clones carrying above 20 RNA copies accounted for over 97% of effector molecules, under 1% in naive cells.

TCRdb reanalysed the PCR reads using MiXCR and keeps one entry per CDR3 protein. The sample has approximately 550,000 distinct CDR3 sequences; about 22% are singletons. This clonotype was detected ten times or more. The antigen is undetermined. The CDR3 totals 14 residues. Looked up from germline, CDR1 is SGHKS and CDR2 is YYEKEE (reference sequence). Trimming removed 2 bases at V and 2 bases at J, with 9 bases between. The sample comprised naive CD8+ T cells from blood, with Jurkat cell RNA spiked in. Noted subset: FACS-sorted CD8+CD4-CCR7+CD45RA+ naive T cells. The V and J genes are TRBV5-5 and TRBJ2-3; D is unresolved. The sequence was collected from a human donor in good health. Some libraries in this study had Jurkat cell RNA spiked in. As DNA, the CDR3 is TGTGCCAGCAGCTTCGAACTACCCACAGATACGCAGTATTTT. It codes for CASSFELPTDTQYF.